This TCR beta chain appears in the sequencing data of a study of T cell changes during pregnancy in multiple sclerosis. This CDR3 has 12 residues. The V gene lost 1 base and the J gene lost 7 bases, with 5 bases spanning the gap. Germline values: CDR1 LGHNA, CDR2 YNFKEQ. Assay: immunoSEQ multiplex PCR; the TCRdb copy retains only in-frame clones and omits some. The repertoire includes under 80,000 clones, about nine tenths of them detected once, and 3.5% to 4.5% sits in the top ten. The genes are TRBV4-2 and TRBJ1-5; no firm D call. The TCR originated in a female donor in good health, enrolled as a control in a pregnancy study. The sequenced sample was peripheral blood, obtained after pregnancy. CDR3: CASSQAGQPQHF. DNA of the CDR3: TGTGCCAGCAGCCAAGCGGGGCAGCCCCAGCATTTT.